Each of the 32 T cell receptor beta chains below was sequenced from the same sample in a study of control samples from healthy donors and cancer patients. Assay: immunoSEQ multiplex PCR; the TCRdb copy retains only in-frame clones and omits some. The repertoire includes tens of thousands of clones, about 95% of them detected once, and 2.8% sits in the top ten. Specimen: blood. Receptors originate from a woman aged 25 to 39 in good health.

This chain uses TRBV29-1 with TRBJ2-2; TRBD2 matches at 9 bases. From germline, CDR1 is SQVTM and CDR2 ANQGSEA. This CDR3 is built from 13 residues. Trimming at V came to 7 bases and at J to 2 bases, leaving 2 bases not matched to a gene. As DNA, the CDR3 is TGCAGCGGCGGGGGGGGTAACACCGGGGAGCTGTTTTTT. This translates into CSGGGGNTGELFF.

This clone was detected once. The CDR3 DNA follows: TGCGCCAGCAGGAGGGACTCAACCACAGATACGCAGTATTTT. This encodes CASRRDSTTDTQYF. This rearrangement joins TRBV5-1 to TRBJ2-3, with a weak D call TRBD2 (6 bases). The germline V and J ends were trimmed by 5 bases and 2 bases, with 12 bases remaining between them. CDR3 size: 14 residues. Germline V gene data show CDR1 as SGHRS and CDR2 as YFSETQ.

The CDR3 loop is CASSEALAGGLGNEQFF. The CDR3 coding sequence is TGCGCCAGCAGTGAGGCGCTAGCGGGGGGGCTTGGGAATGAGCAGTTCTTC. V and J are TRBV10-2 and TRBJ2-1; TRBD2 aligns across 12 bases. Germline V lookup: CDR1 WSHSY, CDR2 SAAADI. V lost 2 bases to trimming and J lost 7 bases; unmatched junction nucleotides: 9. This CDR3 spans 17 amino acids.

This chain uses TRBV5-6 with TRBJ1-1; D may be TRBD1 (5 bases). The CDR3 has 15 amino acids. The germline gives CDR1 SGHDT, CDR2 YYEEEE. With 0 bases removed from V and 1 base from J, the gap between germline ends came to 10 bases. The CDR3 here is CASSLARQGNTEAFF. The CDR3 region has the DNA TGTGCCAGCAGCTTGGCCCGTCAGGGGAACACTGAAGCTTTCTTT.

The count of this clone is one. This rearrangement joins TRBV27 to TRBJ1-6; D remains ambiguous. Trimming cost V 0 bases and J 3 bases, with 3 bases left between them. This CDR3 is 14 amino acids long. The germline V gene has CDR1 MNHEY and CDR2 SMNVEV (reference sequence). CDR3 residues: CASSLSYYNSPLHF. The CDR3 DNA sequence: TGTGCCAGCAGTTTATCTTACTATAATTCACCCCTCCACTTT.

CDR3: CASSISANEKLFF. CDR3 nucleotides: TGTGCCAGTAGTATATCCGCTAATGAAAAACTGTTTTTT. The rearrangement links TRBV19 to TRBJ1-4, with unresolved D. Trimming left V 2 bases short and J 3 bases short, with 4 bases between. The CDR3 is 13 amino acids. Per the germline V gene, CDR1 is LNHDA and CDR2 is SQIVND (reference sequence).

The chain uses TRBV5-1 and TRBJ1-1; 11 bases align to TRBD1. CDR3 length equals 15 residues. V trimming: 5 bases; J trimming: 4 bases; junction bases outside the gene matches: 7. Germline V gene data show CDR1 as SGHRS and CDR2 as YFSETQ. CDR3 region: CASSSGTGGITEAFF. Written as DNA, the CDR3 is TGCGCCAGCAGTTCCGGGACAGGGGGTATCACTGAAGCTTTCTTT. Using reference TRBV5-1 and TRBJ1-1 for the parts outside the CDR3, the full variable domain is KAGVTQTPRYLIKTRGQQVTLSCSPISGHRSVSWYQQTPGQGLQFLFEYFSETQRNKGNFPGRFSGRQFSNSRSEMNVSTLELGDSALYLCASSSGTGGITEAFFGQGTRLTVV.

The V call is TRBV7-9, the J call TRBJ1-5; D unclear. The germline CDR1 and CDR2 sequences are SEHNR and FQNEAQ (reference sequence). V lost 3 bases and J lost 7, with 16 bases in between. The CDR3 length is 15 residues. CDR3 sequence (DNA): TGTGCCAGCAGCTTTGGCTCTGGATCGGGACAGCCCCAGCATTTT. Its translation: CASSFGSGSGQPQHF.

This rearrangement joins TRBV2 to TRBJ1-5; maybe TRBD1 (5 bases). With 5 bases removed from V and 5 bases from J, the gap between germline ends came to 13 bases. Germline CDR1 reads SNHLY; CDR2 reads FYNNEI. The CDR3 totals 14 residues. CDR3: CASSPSREDQPQHF. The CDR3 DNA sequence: TGTGCCAGCAGTCCTTCCAGGGAGGATCAGCCCCAGCATTTT.

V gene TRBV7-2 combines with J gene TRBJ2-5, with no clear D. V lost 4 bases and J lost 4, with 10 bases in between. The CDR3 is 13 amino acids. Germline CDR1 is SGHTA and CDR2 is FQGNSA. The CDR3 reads CASSSLAAETQYF. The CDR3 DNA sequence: TGTGCCAGCAGCTCCCTGGCGGCAGAGACCCAGTACTTC.

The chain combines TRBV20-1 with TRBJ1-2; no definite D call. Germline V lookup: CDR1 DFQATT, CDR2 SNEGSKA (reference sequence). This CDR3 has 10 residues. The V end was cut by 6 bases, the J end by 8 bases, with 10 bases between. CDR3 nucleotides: TGCAGTGCAAAAGATGGAGGCTACACCTTC. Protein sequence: CSAKDGGYTF.

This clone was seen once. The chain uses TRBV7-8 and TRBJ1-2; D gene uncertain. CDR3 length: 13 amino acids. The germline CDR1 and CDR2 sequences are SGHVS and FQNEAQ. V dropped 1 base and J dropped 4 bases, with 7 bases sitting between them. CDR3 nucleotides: TGTGCCAGCAGCTTAGGCAGAGCCTATGGCTACACCTTC. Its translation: CASSLGRAYGYTF.

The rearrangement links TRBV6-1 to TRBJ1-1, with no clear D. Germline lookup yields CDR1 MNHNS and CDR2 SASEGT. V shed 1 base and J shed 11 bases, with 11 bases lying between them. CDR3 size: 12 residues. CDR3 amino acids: CASSEGTSRAFF. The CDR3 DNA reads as TGTGCCAGCAGTGAAGGGACGTCGCGGGCTTTCTTT.

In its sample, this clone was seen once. CDR3 in amino acids: CASSESLGHTDTQYF. For the CDR3, the DNA is TGCGCCAGCAGTGAGAGCTTGGGGCACACAGATACGCAGTATTTT. The chain uses TRBV10-1 and TRBJ2-3, with D maybe TRBD1 (5 bases). Trimming removed 2 bases at V and 2 bases at J, with 11 bases between. CDR1 and CDR2 from the germline V gene are WNHNN and SYGVQD (reference sequence). The CDR3 extends over 15 amino acids.

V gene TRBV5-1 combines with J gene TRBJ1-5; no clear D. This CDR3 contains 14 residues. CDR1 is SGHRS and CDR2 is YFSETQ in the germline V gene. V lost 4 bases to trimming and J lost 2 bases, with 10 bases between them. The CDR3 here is CASSVSSGNQPQHF. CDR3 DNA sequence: TGCGCCAGCAGCGTAAGTTCGGGCAATCAGCCCCAGCATTTT.

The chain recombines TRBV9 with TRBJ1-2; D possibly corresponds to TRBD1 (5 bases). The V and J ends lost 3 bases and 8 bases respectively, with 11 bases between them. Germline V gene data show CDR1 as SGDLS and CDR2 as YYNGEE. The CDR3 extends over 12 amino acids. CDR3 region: CASSATGRGYTF. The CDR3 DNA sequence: TGTGCCAGCAGCGCCACAGGACGCGGCTACACCTTC. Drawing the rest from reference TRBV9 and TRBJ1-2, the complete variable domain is DSGVTQTPKHLITATGQRVTLRCSPRSGDLSVYWYQQSLDQGLQFLIQYYNGEERAKGNILERFSAQQFPDLHSELNLSSLELGDSALYFCASSATGRGYTFGSGTRLTVV.

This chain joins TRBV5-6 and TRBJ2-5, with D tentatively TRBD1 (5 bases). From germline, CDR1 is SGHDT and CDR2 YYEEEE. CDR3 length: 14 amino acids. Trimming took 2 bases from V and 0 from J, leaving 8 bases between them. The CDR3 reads CASSFRTYQETQYF. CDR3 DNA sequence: TGTGCCAGCAGCTTTAGGACATACCAAGAGACCCAGTACTTC.

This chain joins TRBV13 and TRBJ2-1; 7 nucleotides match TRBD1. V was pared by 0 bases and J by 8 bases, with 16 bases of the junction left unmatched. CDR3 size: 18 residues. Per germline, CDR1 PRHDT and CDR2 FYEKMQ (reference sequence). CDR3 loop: CASSLGNGTAKIGYEQFF. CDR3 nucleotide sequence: TGTGCCAGCAGCTTAGGAAACGGGACAGCCAAGATAGGATATGAGCAGTTCTTC.

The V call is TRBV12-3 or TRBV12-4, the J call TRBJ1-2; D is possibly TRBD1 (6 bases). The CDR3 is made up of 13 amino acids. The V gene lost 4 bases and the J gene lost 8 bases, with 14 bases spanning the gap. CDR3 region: CASSSTGIRGYTF. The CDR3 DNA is TGTGCCAGCAGTTCCACAGGGATTCGCGGCTACACCTTC.

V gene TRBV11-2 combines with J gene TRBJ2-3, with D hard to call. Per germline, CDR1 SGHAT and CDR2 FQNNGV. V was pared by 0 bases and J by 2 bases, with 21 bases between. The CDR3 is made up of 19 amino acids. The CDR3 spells CASSLDPTPTRLDTDTQYF. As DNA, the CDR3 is TGTGCCAGCAGCTTAGATCCGACTCCCACCCGACTTGACACAGATACGCAGTATTTT.

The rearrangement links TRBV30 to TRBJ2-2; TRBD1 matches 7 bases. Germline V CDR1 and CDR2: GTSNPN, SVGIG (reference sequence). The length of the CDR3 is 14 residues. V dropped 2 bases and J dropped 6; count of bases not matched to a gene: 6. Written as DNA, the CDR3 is TGTGCCTGGAGTAGGAACAGGGGTTCCGGGGAGCTGTTTTTT. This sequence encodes CAWSRNRGSGELFF.

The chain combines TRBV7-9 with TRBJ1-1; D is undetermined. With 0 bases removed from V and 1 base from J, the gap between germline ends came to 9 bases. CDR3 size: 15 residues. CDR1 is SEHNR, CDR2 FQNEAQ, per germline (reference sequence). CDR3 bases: TGTGCCAGCAGCTTAGCTGGATCGGAGAACACTGAAGCTTTCTTT. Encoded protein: CASSLAGSENTEAFF.

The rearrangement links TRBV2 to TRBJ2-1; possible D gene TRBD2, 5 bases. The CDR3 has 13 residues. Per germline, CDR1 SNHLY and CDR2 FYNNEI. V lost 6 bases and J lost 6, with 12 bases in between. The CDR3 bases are TGTGCCAGCAGGCGGGCCTCCGGCAATGAGCAGTTCTTC. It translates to CASRRASGNEQFF. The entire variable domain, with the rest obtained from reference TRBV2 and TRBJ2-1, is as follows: EPEVTQTPSHQVTQMGQEVILRCVPISNHLYFYWYRQILGQKVEFLVSFYNNEISEKSEIFDDQFSVERPDGSNFTLKIRSTKLEDSAMYFCASRRASGNEQFFGPGTRLTVL.

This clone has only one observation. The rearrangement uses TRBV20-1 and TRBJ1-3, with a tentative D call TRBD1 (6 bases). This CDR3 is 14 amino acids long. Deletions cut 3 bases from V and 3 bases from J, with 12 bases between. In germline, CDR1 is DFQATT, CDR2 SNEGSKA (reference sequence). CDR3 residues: CSASLSGVGNTIYF. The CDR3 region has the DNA TGCAGTGCTAGTTTGTCAGGGGTTGGAAACACCATATATTTT.

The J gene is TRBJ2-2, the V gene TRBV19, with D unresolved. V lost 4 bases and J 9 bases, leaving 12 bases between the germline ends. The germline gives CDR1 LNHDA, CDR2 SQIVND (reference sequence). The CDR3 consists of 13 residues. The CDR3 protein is CASSTTGFRELFF. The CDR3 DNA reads TGTGCCAGTAGTACGACTGGGTTCCGGGAGCTGTTTTTT.

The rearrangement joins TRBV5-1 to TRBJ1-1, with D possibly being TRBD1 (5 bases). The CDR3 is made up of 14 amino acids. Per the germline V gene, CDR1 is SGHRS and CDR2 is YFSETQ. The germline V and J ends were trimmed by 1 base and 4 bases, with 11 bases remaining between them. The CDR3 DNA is TGCGCCAGCAGCTTGCGCCGCCAGGGCACTGAAGCTTTCTTT. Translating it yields CASSLRRQGTEAFF.

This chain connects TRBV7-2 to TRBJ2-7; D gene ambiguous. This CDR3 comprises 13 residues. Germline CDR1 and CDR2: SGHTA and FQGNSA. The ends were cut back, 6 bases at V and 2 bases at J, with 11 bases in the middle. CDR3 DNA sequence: TGTGCCAGCAGACCCGGTAAAACCTACGAGCAGTACTTC. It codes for CASRPGKTYEQYF.

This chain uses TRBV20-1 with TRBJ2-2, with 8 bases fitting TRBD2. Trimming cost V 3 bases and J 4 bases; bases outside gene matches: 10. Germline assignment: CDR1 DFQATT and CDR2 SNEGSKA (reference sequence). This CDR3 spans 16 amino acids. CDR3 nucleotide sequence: TGCAGTGCTAGTCGCGTTCGGGGGGGCCTCACCGGGGAGCTGTTTTTT. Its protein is CSASRVRGGLTGELFF.

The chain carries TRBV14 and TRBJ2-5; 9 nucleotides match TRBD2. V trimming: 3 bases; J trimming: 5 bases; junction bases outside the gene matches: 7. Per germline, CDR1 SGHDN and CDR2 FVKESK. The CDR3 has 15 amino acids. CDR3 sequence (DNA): TGTGCCAGCAGCCAGTTCTCTAGCGGGGTGGAGACCCAGTACTTC. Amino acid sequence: CASSQFSSGVETQYF.

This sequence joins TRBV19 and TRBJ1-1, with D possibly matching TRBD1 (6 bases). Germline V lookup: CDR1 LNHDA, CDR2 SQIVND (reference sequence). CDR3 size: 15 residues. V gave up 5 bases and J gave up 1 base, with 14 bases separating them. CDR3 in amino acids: CASSWGQLSNTEAFF. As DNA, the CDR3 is TGTGCCAGTAGTTGGGGGCAGTTATCGAACACTGAAGCTTTCTTT.

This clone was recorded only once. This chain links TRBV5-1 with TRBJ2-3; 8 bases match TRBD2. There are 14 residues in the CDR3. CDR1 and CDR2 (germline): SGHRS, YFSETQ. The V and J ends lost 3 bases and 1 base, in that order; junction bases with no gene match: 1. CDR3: CASSSLAGTDTQYF. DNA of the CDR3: TGCGCCAGCAGCTCACTAGCGGGCACAGATACGCAGTATTTT. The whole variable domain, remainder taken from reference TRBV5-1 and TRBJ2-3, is KAGVTQTPRYLIKTRGQQVTLSCSPISGHRSVSWYQQTPGQGLQFLFEYFSETQRNKGNFPGRFSGRQFSNSRSEMNVSTLELGDSALYLCASSSLAGTDTQYFGPGTRLTVL.

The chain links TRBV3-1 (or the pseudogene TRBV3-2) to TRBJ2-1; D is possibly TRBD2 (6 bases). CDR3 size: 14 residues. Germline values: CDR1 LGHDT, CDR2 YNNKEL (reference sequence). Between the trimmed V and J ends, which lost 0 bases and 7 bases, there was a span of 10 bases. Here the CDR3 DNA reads TGTGCCAGCAGCCAAGATCTAGCGCCTAATGAGCAGTTCTTC. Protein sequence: CASSQDLAPNEQFF.